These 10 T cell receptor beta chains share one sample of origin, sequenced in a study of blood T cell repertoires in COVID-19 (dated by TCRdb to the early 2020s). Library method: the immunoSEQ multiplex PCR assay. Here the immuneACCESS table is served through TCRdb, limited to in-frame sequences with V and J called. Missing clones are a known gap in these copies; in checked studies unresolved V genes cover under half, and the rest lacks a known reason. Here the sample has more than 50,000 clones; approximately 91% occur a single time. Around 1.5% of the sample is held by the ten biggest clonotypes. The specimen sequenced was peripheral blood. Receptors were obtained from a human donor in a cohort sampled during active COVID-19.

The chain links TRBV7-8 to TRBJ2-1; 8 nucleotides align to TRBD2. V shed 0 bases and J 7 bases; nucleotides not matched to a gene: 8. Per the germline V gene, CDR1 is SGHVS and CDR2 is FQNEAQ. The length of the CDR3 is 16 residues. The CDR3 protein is CASSLAGTRVGNEQFF. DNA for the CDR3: TGTGCCAGCAGCTTAGCCGGGACTAGGGTAGGAAATGAGCAGTTCTTC.

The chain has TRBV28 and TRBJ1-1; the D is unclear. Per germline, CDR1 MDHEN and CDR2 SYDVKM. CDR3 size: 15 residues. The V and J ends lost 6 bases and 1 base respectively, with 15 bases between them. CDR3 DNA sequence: TGTGCCAGCAGCGCCCTCAGTGGTTGGAACACTGAAGCTTTCTTT. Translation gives CASSALSGWNTEAFF.

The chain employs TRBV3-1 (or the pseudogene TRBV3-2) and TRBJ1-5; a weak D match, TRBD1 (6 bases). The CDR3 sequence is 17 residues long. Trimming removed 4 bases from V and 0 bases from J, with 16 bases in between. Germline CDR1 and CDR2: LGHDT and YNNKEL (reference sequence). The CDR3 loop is CASSLSRGAHSNQPQHF. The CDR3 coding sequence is TGTGCCAGCAGCCTCAGCAGGGGCGCCCATAGCAATCAGCCCCAGCATTTT.

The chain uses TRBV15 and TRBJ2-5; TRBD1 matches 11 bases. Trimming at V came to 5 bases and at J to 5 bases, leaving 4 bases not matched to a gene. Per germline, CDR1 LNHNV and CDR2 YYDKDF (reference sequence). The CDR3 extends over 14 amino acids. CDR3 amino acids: CATSGQGAWETQYF. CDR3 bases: TGTGCCACCAGCGGACAGGGGGCGTGGGAGACCCAGTACTTC.

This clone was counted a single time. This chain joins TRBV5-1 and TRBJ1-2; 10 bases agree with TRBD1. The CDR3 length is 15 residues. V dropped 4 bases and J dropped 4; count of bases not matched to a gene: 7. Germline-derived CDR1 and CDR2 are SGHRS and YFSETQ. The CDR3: CASSPTTGGGYGYTF. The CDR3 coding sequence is TGCGCCAGCAGCCCAACGACAGGGGGCGGCTATGGCTACACCTTC. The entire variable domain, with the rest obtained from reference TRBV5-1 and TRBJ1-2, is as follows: KAGVTQTPRYLIKTRGQQVTLSCSPISGHRSVSWYQQTPGQGLQFLFEYFSETQRNKGNFPGRFSGRQFSNSRSEMNVSTLELGDSALYLCASSPTTGGGYGYTFGSGTRLTVV.

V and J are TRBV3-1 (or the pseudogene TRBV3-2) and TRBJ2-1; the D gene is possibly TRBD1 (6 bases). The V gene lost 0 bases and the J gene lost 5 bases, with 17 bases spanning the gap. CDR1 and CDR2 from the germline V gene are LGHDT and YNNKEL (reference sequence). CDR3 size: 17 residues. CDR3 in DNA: TGTGCCAGCAGCCAAGATGGGGGCTACACTATTAACAATGAGCAGTTCTTC. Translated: CASSQDGGYTINNEQFF.

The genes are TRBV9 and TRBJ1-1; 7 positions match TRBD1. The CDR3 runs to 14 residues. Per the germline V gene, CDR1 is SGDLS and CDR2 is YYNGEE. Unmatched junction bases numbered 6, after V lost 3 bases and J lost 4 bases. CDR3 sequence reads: CASSATGLGTEAFF. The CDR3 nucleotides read TGTGCCAGCAGCGCGACAGGGCTGGGCACTGAAGCTTTCTTT. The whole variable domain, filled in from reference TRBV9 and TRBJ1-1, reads DSGVTQTPKHLITATGQRVTLRCSPRSGDLSVYWYQQSLDQGLQFLIQYYNGEERAKGNILERFSAQQFPDLHSELNLSSLELGDSALYFCASSATGLGTEAFFGQGTRLTVV.

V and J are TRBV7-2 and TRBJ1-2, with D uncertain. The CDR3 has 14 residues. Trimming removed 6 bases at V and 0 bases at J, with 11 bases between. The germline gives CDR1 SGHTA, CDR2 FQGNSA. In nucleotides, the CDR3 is TGTGCCAGCAGTTCGACACGAGCTAACTATGGCTACACCTTC. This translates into CASSSTRANYGYTF.

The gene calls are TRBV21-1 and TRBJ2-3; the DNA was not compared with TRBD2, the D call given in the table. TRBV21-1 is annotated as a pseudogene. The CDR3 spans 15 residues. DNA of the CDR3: TGTGCCAGCAGCAAAGGGGAGACTAGCACAGATACGCAGTATTTT. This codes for CASSKGETSTDTQYF.

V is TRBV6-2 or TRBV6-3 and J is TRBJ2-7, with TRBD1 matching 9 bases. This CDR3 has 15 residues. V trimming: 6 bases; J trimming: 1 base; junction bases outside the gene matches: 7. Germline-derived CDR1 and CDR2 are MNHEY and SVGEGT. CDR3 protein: CASSLTGGGSYEQYF. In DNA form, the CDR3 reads TGTGCCAGCAGCCTAACAGGGGGCGGATCCTACGAGCAGTACTTC.